The present entry profiles one T cell receptor beta chain with its context. Using immunoSEQ multiplex PCR, the repertoire was profiled, and TCRdb retains in-frame clones only, with some absent. Among around 62,000 clones listed, around 89% were seen once. The data were obtained in a study of cytomegalovirus exposure and HLA in healthy donors. V was clipped by 4 bases and J by 0 bases, with 16 bases between them. The CDR3 is 18 residues long. Looked up from germline, CDR1 is LNHDA and CDR2 is SQIVND (reference sequence). The chain combines TRBV19 with TRBJ1-6; no reliable D call. Sequencing was performed on PBMCs. The sequence came from a woman aged 18-29 years in good health and CMV-seronegative. CDR3 DNA sequence: TGTGCCAGTAGTACGGGATCACCGGGCGGCTCCTATAATTCACCCCTCCACTTT. It yields the protein CASSTGSPGGSYNSPLHF.